This T cell receptor (beta chain) was recorded in a study of cytomegalovirus exposure and HLA in healthy donors listed by TCRdb under 2017. The study in broad terms: An earlier analysis of some 620 of the donors reported about 280 Gb of sequence data and approximately 120 million unique TCR beta sequences obtained from about 200 million T cells. Rather than drawing on any new phenotypic data, the later analysis identified candidate immune exposures from TCR beta sequences and the way those sequences occurred across donors. Besides the first cohort of around 700 subjects, a separate validation cohort made up of 120 or so different subjects was used. Both class I and class II loci were covered by HLA typing, at four-digit resolution. The study profiled the T cell repertoires of approximately 700 subjects by immunosequencing and related them to cytomegalovirus serostatus. The number of donors typed differed by locus, with 629-630 for A, B, C, DRB1 and DQB1, roughly 520 for DQA1, approximately 570 for DPA1, and some 450 for DPB1. In a later analysis, previously published TCR beta repertoires from 666 donors were re-analyzed and high-resolution HLA genotyping was added so that TCR occurrence patterns could be studied. Alongside the repertoire data, information on donor age, sex, ethnicity and CMV serostatus was compiled. Roughly five DR-DQ haplotypes were handled as single units for association and clustering because linkage in the cohort was strong. Every discovery cohort repertoire had been produced on one sequencing platform. To predict cytomegalovirus infection status, the study brought together high-throughput TCR immunosequencing, statistical association of individual TCRs with disease status, and machine learning. On average, roughly 200,000 unique TCR beta nucleotide sequences were sequenced per donor among 398 genotyped donors of the cohort, with 15% to 20% of those sequences being non-productive. The study aimed to test whether signatures of past pathogen exposure could be identified by cataloging public T cell receptors. An earlier analysis of around 580 of the donors used high-throughput TCR beta sequencing to judge whether each TCR beta V gene segment behaved as functional or pseudogenic. About 280 gigabases of sequencing data and around 85 million unique TCR sequences made up an early release that covered several hundred HLA-typed donors. Of the 350 to 450 genotyped donors, about 84% fell in the genetic ancestry cluster associated with self-reported Caucasian donors. A later genetic analysis used genome-wide SNP genotypes for about 60% of the roughly 670 donors, treating that subset as a discovery cohort. What the research found in general, with its limitations: In a later analysis, several top co-occurrence clusters were reported to appear linked to parvovirus B19, influenza, CMV and Epstein-Barr virus. Linkage disequilibrium might explain the correlated functional status among segregating V segments, but an unknown experimental factor could not be excluded. In a later analysis, over 15,000 TCR beta sequences were associated with specific HLA alleles at a false discovery rate of 0.05. Because the 87-base-pair reads could not distinguish some IMGT-functional V segments, including TRBV6-2 and TRBV6-3, those segments were excluded. Most CMV-associated TCR beta chains appeared to be HLA-restricted in a later analysis, and the HLA associations seemed to be driven largely by CMV exposure. In an earlier analysis of over 550 of the donors, most TCR beta V segments were observed in productive rearrangements about 90% or about 30% of the time, broadly matching IMGT annotations. A group of highly shared sequence variants was considered likely to be a technical artifact of the sequencing pipeline. Fewer than 20 rarely observed V segments, including chromosome 9 orphons, were excluded from the earlier analysis of a few hundred of the donors because counts were too low. V-gene and J-gene trimming of TCR beta chains was associated with a missense DCLRE1C variant in a later genetic analysis, and the association was replicated in an independent cohort. Sequencing depth was assumed to be roughly uniform across donors in the presence/absence analyses, though that assumption may not hold. A further reported finding was that TCR beta sequences accurately predicted the HLA-A and HLA-B alleles for most subjects in the first cohort. Strong co-occurrence of HLA alleles, especially DR and DQ, made assigning TCR associations to individual alleles difficult. In both the original and validation cohorts, the classifier was reported to diagnose cytomegalovirus status with high specificity and sensitivity. A few of the identified cytomegalovirus-associated TCR beta chains were confirmed in vitro to be specific for cytomegalovirus antigens. While some public TCRs were present in many individuals, most TCR sequences turned up only very rarely across donors. According to the authors, the approach could potentially be generalized to other disease states and immunological phenotypes. In the study, around 160 TCR beta chains were listed as associated with cytomegalovirus. HLA typing was unavailable for some donors at each locus, so association tests used only the typed subset. In a later analysis, TCR association rates were found to vary across HLA loci, with the most associated TCRs seen for DRB1 alleles and the fewest for HLA-C alleles. This cohort had only TCR beta chains sequenced, and the lack of alpha or paired-chain data limited which features could be detected. CMV serostatus was the only immune exposure information available for the cohort. Compared with the approximately 710-donor mean, donors in an Asian-associated ancestry cluster had fewer N-insertions in productive TCRs, according to a later genetic analysis. A later analysis found that HLA-associated TCR beta chains were more clonally expanded and had lower generation probabilities than equally common non-associated chains.

To prepare the library, the immunoSEQ multiplex PCR assay was applied. A mixture of 60 forward primers for TCR Vbeta segments and 13 reverse primers for TCR Jbeta segments was used in the multiplex PCR. The CDR3 region of rearranged TCR beta genes was amplified from genomic DNA by a multiplex PCR assay. On the Illumina HiSeq System, the amplified TCR beta libraries were sequenced as 87-base-pair reads. On the authors' methods: A later analysis counted some 80 million unique TCR beta chains across the 666 repertoires, and roughly 11 million of these chains were shared by at least two donors. Raw reads were error-corrected and collapsed into unique sequences by a nearest-neighbor algorithm in which closely related sequences were merged to remove PCR and sequencing errors. To assign V, D and J gene segments, CDR3 sequences were aligned to IMGT reference sequences. For a sequence to be retained, at least a six-nucleotide match to both a V gene segment and a J gene segment was required. Rearrangements were classified as productive when the CDR3 lacked stop codons and remained in frame with V and J, and all other rearrangements were classified as non-productive. Following IMGT convention, CDR3 was defined as the stretch from the second conserved V-encoded cysteine to the conserved J-encoded phenylalanine. Sequences without an unambiguous match to a single V gene segment were excluded from the earlier analysis of 587 of the donors. In an earlier analysis of some 590 of the donors, a V segment was called functional when productive rearrangements were above 56.7%, and segregating when the standard deviation between donors exceeded 5%. A statistical classification framework was built to diagnose cytomegalovirus status from the catalog of TCR beta chain sequences. In a later analysis, TCR nucleotide sequences were compared against IMGT/GENE-DB human TR gene sequences so that V and J genes could be assigned. In a later analysis, CDR3 sequences and most-parsimonious VDJ recombination scenarios were assigned using the TCRdist pipeline. In a later analysis, each TCR beta chain was defined by its CDR3 amino acid sequence together with its V-gene family, and reads lacking a unique V-gene family were excluded. As a way to deal with suspected cross-contamination and a sequencing artifact, a later analysis dropped under 600 nucleotide sequences that were highly shared and had low generation probability. For each public chain, a later analysis derived a clonal expansion index from normalized ranks of inferred template counts within each repertoire. Generation probabilities in a later analysis came from a VDJ recombination model fitted to out-of-frame rearrangements, and those results were checked against IGoR. A later analysis scored TCR-TCR, TCR-HLA and TCR-CMV co-occurrence with hypergeometric tests, applying a repertoire-size bias correction to TCR pairs. To estimate false discovery rates, a later analysis permuted the HLA or CMV assignments 20 times. In a later analysis, co-occurring TCRs were grouped with DBSCAN, and TCRdist sequence similarity was added when clustering was performed within HLA-allele-positive subsets. Repertoires with fewer than 30,000 or more than 120,000 public chains were left out of co-occurrence clustering, as were a handful of repertoires with anomalous nucleotide sharing. Sourced from immuneACCESS, this table was stored by TCRdb with only in-frame sequences that have V and J called. A share of the clones is absent; for the studies checked, an unresolved V gene accounts for under half, and the remainder has no known explanation. The DNA was the basis for D and trimming; V, J and clone size are from that table. The sample table lists fewer than 250,000 clones, more than 70% of them with a count of one. Approximately 5% of the sample is in the top ten clones.

V is trimmed back by 4 bases and J by 5 bases, and the junction contains 9 bases that no gene match accounts for. CDR3 length: 15 amino acids, cysteine to phenylalanine. Here the CDR3 DNA is all that survives: 45 bases in frame from base 1. From the germline V gene, CDR1 is SGHDT and CDR2 is YYEEEE. The cohort comprised 670 or so healthy bone marrow donors. At the time of sampling, every cohort member was nominally healthy, though immune exposures that went unrecorded were likely present. The donor tested CMV seropositive and was one of the 289 seropositive cohort members. Every donor gave a peripheral blood sample, and the peripheral blood mononuclear cells from that sample were used for TCR beta sequencing. The Qiagen DNeasy Blood Extraction Kit was used to extract genomic DNA from the blood cell samples. Concerning this clone: What this receptor recognizes is not known. Base qualities are not recorded, but no much larger clone differs from it by a single base.

The chain links TRBV5-6 with TRBJ2-1; 7 of the junction bases match TRBD1. Material: PBMCs. This clonotype was obtained from a man aged 25-45 years in good health and CMV-seropositive. The CDR3 protein: CASSPTDRAHNEQFF. The DNA sequence reads TGTGCCAGCAGCCCTACCGACAGGGCCCACAATGAGCAGTTCTTC.